This is a list of T cell receptor beta chains from one sample in a study of cytomegalovirus exposure and HLA in healthy donors. The data were produced by immunoSEQ multiplex PCR, yet TCRdb's version contains in-frame clones alone and is incomplete. The sample includes fewer than 300,000 clones, about 80% seen only once; the top ten take 0.3% to 0.35%. Sequenced input: PBMCs. These receptors were collected from a girl aged 2-10 years in good health and CMV-seronegative. Both conserved end residues are part of each CDR3. The order of the fields is clone size, J gene, D gene, V gene, CDR3 DNA, CDR3 protein. The D gene is left open where the match is weak. Size is omitted from some rows. Given values are once, few, many or a class for expanded clones.

clone size: -; J gene: TRBJ2-7; D gene: TRBD1; V gene: TRBV7-6; CDR3 DNA: TGTGCCAGCAGCTTAGATTCGGGACAGGGTACGAGGGAGCAGTACTTC; CDR3 protein: CASSLDSGQGTREQYF
clone size: -; J gene: TRBJ2-3; D gene: TRBD2; V gene: TRBV19; CDR3 DNA: TGTGCCAGTAGTTCCCGGGACTACATCACAGATACGCAGTATTTT; CDR3 protein: CASSSRDYITDTQYF
clone size: -; J gene: TRBJ2-7; D gene: TRBD2; V gene: TRBV6-5; CDR3 DNA: TGTGCCAGCAGTACTAGCGGGAACGAGCAGTACTTC; CDR3 protein: CASSTSGNEQYF
clone size: once; J gene: TRBJ2-3; D gene: TRBD1; V gene: TRBV28; CDR3 DNA: TGTGCCAGCAGTCCGACAGGGTTTATTTCAGATACGCAGTATTTT; CDR3 protein: CASSPTGFISDTQYF
clone size: once; J gene: TRBJ1-6; D gene: -; V gene: TRBV7-6; CDR3 DNA: TGTGCCAGCAGCCCGACGGAGTTTAATTCACCCCTCCACTTT; CDR3 protein: CASSPTEFNSPLHF
clone size: -; J gene: TRBJ2-7; D gene: TRBD1; V gene: TRBV19; CDR3 DNA: TGTGCCAGTAGTATAGGCATACCGGGACAGGGTTCCTACGAGCAGTACTTC; CDR3 protein: CASSIGIPGQGSYEQYF
clone size: few; J gene: TRBJ2-1; D gene: TRBD1; V gene: TRBV28; CDR3 DNA: TGTGCCAGCAGTACCCTTTTTGGGACAGGGGAAAATGAGCAGTTCTTC; CDR3 protein: CASSTLFGTGENEQFF
clone size: -; J gene: TRBJ1-1; D gene: -; V gene: TRBV7-9; CDR3 DNA: TGTGCCAGCAGCCCAACTCTTCGGGGAAACACTGAAGCTTTCTTT; CDR3 protein: CASSPTLRGNTEAFF
clone size: -; J gene: TRBJ1-1; D gene: TRBD1; V gene: TRBV7-9; CDR3 DNA: TGTGCCAGCAGCCACAACGGACAGGAGAACACTGAAGCTTTCTTT; CDR3 protein: CASSHNGQENTEAFF
clone size: -; J gene: TRBJ1-5; D gene: TRBD1; V gene: TRBV19; CDR3 DNA: TGTGCCAGTAAATCGCCGGGACAGGGAACTAATCAGCCCCAGCATTTT; CDR3 protein: CASKSPGQGTNQPQHF
clone size: -; J gene: TRBJ2-6; D gene: -; V gene: TRBV15; CDR3 DNA: TGTGCCACCAGCAGAGATGGGCCTACCTCTGGGGCCAACGTCCTGACTTTC; CDR3 protein: CATSRDGPTSGANVLTF
clone size: -; J gene: TRBJ2-3; D gene: -; V gene: TRBV9; CDR3 DNA: TGTGCCAGCAGCGTACGGACAGCCAGCACAGATACGCAGTATTTT; CDR3 protein: CASSVRTASTDTQYF
clone size: -; J gene: TRBJ1-6; D gene: -; V gene: TRBV5-4; CDR3 DNA: TGTGCCAGCAGCTTGGACAAGGGGAGGACCTATAATTCACCCCTCCACTTT; CDR3 protein: CASSLDKGRTYNSPLHF
clone size: -; J gene: TRBJ1-2; D gene: TRBD1; V gene: TRBV7-6; CDR3 DNA: TGTGCCAGCAGCTTAGCTGGGACAGGGGGTCACTATGGCTACACCTTC; CDR3 protein: CASSLAGTGGHYGYTF
clone size: -; J gene: TRBJ1-4; D gene: -; V gene: TRBV5-8; CDR3 DNA: TGTGCCAGCAGCCCCGGGGTAGGGAGTGAAAAACTGTTTTTT; CDR3 protein: CASSPGVGSEKLFF
clone size: -; J gene: TRBJ2-3; D gene: -; V gene: TRBV5-6; CDR3 DNA: TGTGCCAGCAGCTTAGGAGATTCCACAGATACGCAGTATTTT; CDR3 protein: CASSLGDSTDTQYF
clone size: -; J gene: TRBJ2-1; D gene: TRBD2; V gene: TRBV19; CDR3 DNA: TGTGCCAGTAGAATGAGCGGGAGCTCCTACAATGAGCAGTTCTTC; CDR3 protein: CASRMSGSSYNEQFF
clone size: once; J gene: TRBJ2-1; D gene: -; V gene: TRBV6-5; CDR3 DNA: TGTGCCAGCACCCCGGGAGTAGCGGAGAATGAGCAGTTCTTC; CDR3 protein: CASTPGVAENEQFF
clone size: -; J gene: TRBJ2-1; D gene: TRBD2; V gene: TRBV2; CDR3 DNA: TGTGCCAGCAGTGCAGAAGCGGGGGGGAACAATGAGCAGTTCTTC; CDR3 protein: CASSAEAGGNNEQFF
clone size: few; J gene: TRBJ2-5; D gene: TRBD2; V gene: TRBV6-1; CDR3 DNA: TGTGCCAGCAGTGAAGCGGGGGGGCAAGAGACCCAGTACTTC; CDR3 protein: CASSEAGGQETQYF
clone size: -; J gene: TRBJ2-2; D gene: -; V gene: TRBV27; CDR3 DNA: TGTGCCAGCAGTTTGGGGGGGGCGAGCGGGGAGCTGTTTTTT; CDR3 protein: CASSLGGASGELFF
clone size: -; J gene: TRBJ2-1; D gene: TRBD1; V gene: TRBV23-1; CDR3 DNA: TGCGCCAGCAGTCTCGGACAGGGGGCTGTCTCTAGTTCCTACAATGAGCAGTTCTTC; CDR3 protein: CASSLGQGAVSSSYNEQFF
clone size: -; J gene: TRBJ2-2; D gene: -; V gene: TRBV11-3; CDR3 DNA: TGTGCCAGCAGCTTAGGAGTTCCAGGGCCGAACACCGGGGAGCTGTTTTTT; CDR3 protein: CASSLGVPGPNTGELFF
clone size: -; J gene: TRBJ1-1; D gene: -; V gene: TRBV9; CDR3 DNA: TGTGCCAGCAGCCCAGGCGGGGTATTGAACACTGAAGCTTTCTTT; CDR3 protein: CASSPGGVLNTEAFF
clone size: -; J gene: TRBJ1-3; D gene: -; V gene: TRBV9; CDR3 DNA: TGTGCCAGCAGCCCAAAGCCCCGGTATACTGGCTCTGGAAACACCATATATTTT; CDR3 protein: CASSPKPRYTGSGNTIYF
clone size: -; J gene: TRBJ1-1; D gene: -; V gene: TRBV19; CDR3 DNA: TGTGCCAGTATGCCGGGACACACTTACCTAGGTGAAGCTTTCTTT; CDR3 protein: CASMPGHTYLGEAFF
clone size: -; J gene: TRBJ1-3; D gene: TRBD1; V gene: TRBV2; CDR3 DNA: TGTGCCAGCACCCAGAGGAGAGGACAGGGGGCGGACGGAAACACCATATATTTT; CDR3 protein: CASTQRRGQGADGNTIYF
clone size: once; J gene: TRBJ2-7; D gene: TRBD2; V gene: TRBV27; CDR3 DNA: TGTGCCAGCGGCAGCGGGAGGGCCCTAGAGCAGTACTTC; CDR3 protein: CASGSGRALEQYF
clone size: -; J gene: TRBJ2-7; D gene: TRBD2; V gene: TRBV5-1; CDR3 DNA: TGCGCCAGCAGCCCCTCTAGCGGGGAACTATACGAGCAGTACTTC; CDR3 protein: CASSPSSGELYEQYF
clone size: -; J gene: TRBJ1-1; D gene: -; V gene: TRBV5-1; CDR3 DNA: TGCGCCAGCAGCTTGTCTGCAGGACATAGCGGAGCTGAAGCTTTCTTT; CDR3 protein: CASSLSAGHSGAEAFF
clone size: -; J gene: TRBJ2-2; D gene: -; V gene: TRBV19; CDR3 DNA: TGTGCCAGTAGTAGAGGCAGAACAGGGACCGGGGAGCTGTTTTTT; CDR3 protein: CASSRGRTGTGELFF
clone size: few; J gene: TRBJ2-2; D gene: -; V gene: TRBV7-9; CDR3 DNA: TGTGCCAGCAGCCCGGGGGGCTACACCGGGGAGCTGTTTTTT; CDR3 protein: CASSPGGYTGELFF
clone size: -; J gene: TRBJ2-6; D gene: -; V gene: TRBV7-6; CDR3 DNA: TGTGCCAGCCAACACTCTGGGGCCAACGTCCTGACTTTC; CDR3 protein: CASQHSGANVLTF
clone size: -; J gene: TRBJ1-1; D gene: TRBD1; V gene: TRBV25-1; CDR3 DNA: TGTGCCAGCAGTGAATCGACAGGGAGCTTCACTGAAGCTTTCTTT; CDR3 protein: CASSESTGSFTEAFF
clone size: -; J gene: TRBJ1-4; D gene: TRBD1; V gene: TRBV9; CDR3 DNA: TGTGCCAGCAGCGCGGGACAGGGAAACGAAAAACTGTTTTTT; CDR3 protein: CASSAGQGNEKLFF
clone size: -; J gene: TRBJ1-1; D gene: -; V gene: TRBV5-1; CDR3 DNA: TGCGCCAGCAGCCTAAACCCGGGAGCGAACGCTGAAGCTTTCTTT; CDR3 protein: CASSLNPGANAEAFF
clone size: -; J gene: TRBJ1-5; D gene: -; V gene: TRBV5-5; CDR3 DNA: TGTGCCAGCAGCTTTTTAATTCAGCCCCAGCATTTT; CDR3 protein: CASSFLIQPQHF
clone size: -; J gene: TRBJ2-1; D gene: TRBD2; V gene: TRBV2; CDR3 DNA: TGTGCCAGCAGTGACCCCGGTCTAGCGGGAATTGATGAGCAGTTCTTC; CDR3 protein: CASSDPGLAGIDEQFF